This is a list of T cell receptor beta chains from one sample in a study of cytomegalovirus exposure and HLA in healthy donors. The assay was immunoSEQ multiplex PCR, and TCRdb's table has in-frame clones only and misses some. The sample contains about 140,000 clones, around 81% of which appear only once. Sequencing was performed on PBMCs. These receptors were taken from a man in his fifties or sixties in good health and CMV-seronegative. CDR3s include the opening cysteine and the closing phenylalanine or tryptophan. The D gene is left open where the match is weak. Clone size, where shown, is once, few, many, or a class for clones that have expanded.

clone size	D gene	V gene	CDR3 length	J gene	CDR3 DNA	CDR3 protein
few	TRBD1	TRBV27	18	TRBJ1-1	TGTGCCAGCAGTCTCCTGGGACAGGGGGCGACAATCAACACTGAAGCTTTCTTT	CASSLLGQGATINTEAFF
.	.	TRBV6-1	13	TRBJ1-1	TGTGCCAGCAGGGACGGCGGGGGGACTGAAGCTTTCTTT	CASRDGGGTEAFF
.	.	TRBV6-1	15	TRBJ2-3	TGTGCCAGCAGTGTAGCGGGACAGAACACAGATACGCAGTATTTT	CASSVAGQNTDTQYF
.	.	TRBV19	16	TRBJ1-1	TGTGCCACTAAACGCTCCCCCTCGGGGGGGAGCACTGAAGCTTTCTTT	CATKRSPSGGSTEAFF
.	.	TRBV6-5	13	TRBJ1-5	TGTGCCAGCAGGCAGGGTGTGGGGCAGCCCCAGCATTTT	CASRQGVGQPQHF
.	TRBD1	TRBV6-6	15	TRBJ1-2	TGTGCCAGCAGTTACGTAGGACAGGGGGCTGTTGGCTACACCTTC	CASSYVGQGAVGYTF
.	.	TRBV20-1	11	TRBJ1-5	TGCAGTCCTAACAGTAATCAGCCCCAGCATTTT	CSPNSNQPQHF
.	.	TRBV12-5	11	TRBJ1-1	TGTGCTAGTGGTGTGGGACTCGGAGCTTTCTTT	CASGVGLGAFF
.	.	TRBV27	14	TRBJ1-1	TGTGCCAGCAGTTTAATCACATCGAACACTGAAGCTTTCTTT	CASSLITSNTEAFF
.	.	TRBV9	14	TRBJ2-3	TGTGCCAGCAGCGTACGGGTGGGCACAGATACGCAGTATTTT	CASSVRVGTDTQYF
.	.	TRBV6-1	13	TRBJ2-5	TGTGCCAGCAGTGAAACCCAGGGGGAGACCCAGTACTTC	CASSETQGETQYF
few	TRBD1	TRBV30	14	TRBJ1-1	TGTGCCTGGAGCGCCGGGACAGTCTACACTGAAGCTTTCTTT	CAWSAGTVYTEAFF
.	TRBD2	TRBV5-1	17	TRBJ2-1	TGCGCCAGCAGCCGTCGTAGCGGGGGGGATCCTTACAATGAGCAGTTCTTC	CASSRRSGGDPYNEQFF
.	.	TRBV19	11	TRBJ2-1	TGTGCCAGTGCTCTGAGAAATGAGCAGTTCTTC	CASALRNEQFF
few	.	TRBV30	11	TRBJ2-7	TGTGCCTGGAAGCAGGGCTGGGAGCAGTACTTC	CAWKQGWEQYF
.	.	TRBV11-2	11	TRBJ2-5	TGTGCCAGCAGCTTAAGCGTGACCCAGTACTTC	CASSLSVTQYF
.	TRBD1	TRBV11-3	14	TRBJ2-7	TGTGCCAGCAGCTTAGCTGGGACAGCCTACGAGCAGTACTTC	CASSLAGTAYEQYF
few	.	TRBV5-6	14	TRBJ1-6	TGTGCCAGCTCGATCGGGGGGGCCTCTCTTACCCTCCACTTT	CASSIGGASLTLHF
.	.	TRBV6-1	15	TRBJ2-7	TGTGCCAGCGGGGATGGACAGAGGATCTCCTACGAGCAGTACTTC	CASGDGQRISYEQYF
.	TRBD2	TRBV19	17	TRBJ2-1	TGTGCCAGCAGGACTAGCGGGGGCTTCAGCTCCTACAATGAGCAGTTCTTC	CASRTSGGFSSYNEQFF
.	.	TRBV2	15	TRBJ1-5	TGTGCCAGCAGTTCGCGATTCGGGGGAAATCAGCCCCAGCATTTT	CASSSRFGGNQPQHF
.	TRBD1	TRBV5-1	13	TRBJ1-2	TGCGCCAGCAGCCCGGGACAGGGAGACGGCTACACCTTC	CASSPGQGDGYTF
.	TRBD1	TRBV4-1	18	TRBJ2-7	TGCGCCAGCAGCCAAGGCCCGTCCGGGACAGGGTACTCCTACGAGCAGTACTTC	CASSQGPSGTGYSYEQYF
.	TRBD1	TRBV7-2	13	TRBJ1-2	TGTGCCAGCAGCCTGGACAGGGTGTATGGCTACACCTTC	CASSLDRVYGYTF
few	TRBD1	TRBV6-1	14	TRBJ2-4	TGTGCCAGCAGCCCCGGGACAGCAAGAAACATTCAGTACTTC	CASSPGTARNIQYF
once	.	TRBV5-1	17	TRBJ1-5	TGCGCCAGCAGCTTGGGTCCTCAGGGGCCGTCTGACCAGCCCCAGCATTTT	CASSLGPQGPSDQPQHF
.	TRBD1	TRBV6-1	14	TRBJ2-5	TGTGCCACCAAAGGAGACAGGGATCAAGAGACCCAGTACTTC	CATKGDRDQETQYF
.	.	TRBV6-4	16	TRBJ2-1	TGTGCCAGCAGTGATTCCGAGGGCCTACCCTACAATGAGCAGTTCTTC	CASSDSEGLPYNEQFF
.	.	TRBV5-4	14	TRBJ2-7	TGTGCCAGCAGCTTGGACGGGAGCTCCTACGAGCAGTACTTC	CASSLDGSSYEQYF
.	TRBD2	TRBV9	16	TRBJ2-2	TGTGCCAGCAGCGTAGTGACGGGAGGGCGTGGCGGGGAGCTGTTTTTT	CASSVVTGGRGGELFF
few	TRBD2	TRBV27	15	TRBJ2-7	TGTGCCAGCAGTCGCCGACTAGCGGGAGCCTACGAGCAGTACTTC	CASSRRLAGAYEQYF
.	.	TRBV30	17	TRBJ1-5	TGTGCCTGGAGTGGGTCCGACACCATCCCTAGCAATCAGCCCCAGCATTTT	CAWSGSDTIPSNQPQHF
once	TRBD1	TRBV5-1	17	TRBJ1-1	TGCGCCAGCAGCCCAGGGACAGGGGTTTTCATGAACACTGAAGCTTTCTTT	CASSPGTGVFMNTEAFF
.	.	TRBV28	15	TRBJ1-2	TGTGCCAGCAGCACTGGACAGCGCTATTTTTATGGCTACACCTTC	CASSTGQRYFYGYTF
.	TRBD1	TRBV27	15	TRBJ1-4	TGTGCCAGCAGTGACCGGGACAGCGGAACTGAAAAACTGTTTTTT	CASSDRDSGTEKLFF
.	TRBD2	TRBV19	20	TRBJ2-2	TGTGCCAGTAGTATAGATCCGTTGACTAGCGGGAGGCGGGGAACCGGGGAGCTGTTTTTT	CASSIDPLTSGRRGTGELFF
.	TRBD2	TRBV27	12	TRBJ2-3	TGTGCCAGCAGTTCCGGACTAGAACTTTGGTATTTT	CASSSGLELWYF
.	.	TRBV9	13	TRBJ2-3	TGTGCCAGCAGAGGGGTCTCCACAGATACGCAGTATTTT	CASRGVSTDTQYF
.	.	TRBV9	13	TRBJ1-1	TGTGCCAGCACCCGAATAGGCGGTACTGAAGCTTTCTTT	CASTRIGGTEAFF
.	.	TRBV6-1	14	TRBJ1-4	TGTGCCAGCAGCAAACGGCGGGGTAATGAAAAACTGTTTTTT	CASSKRRGNEKLFF
once	.	TRBV7-3	13	TRBJ2-7	TGTGCCAGCAGCAGAGACAGTGACGGCGAGCAGTACTTC	CASSRDSDGEQYF
.	TRBD1	TRBV7-9	13	TRBJ1-5	TGTGCCAGCAGCTTGACAGGGGATCAGCCCCAGCATTTT	CASSLTGDQPQHF
.	.	TRBV27	15	TRBJ1-1	TGTGCCAGCAGTTCTACAGGGATGAAGAACACTGAAGCTTTCTTT	CASSSTGMKNTEAFF
few	TRBD1	TRBV4-1	16	TRBJ2-7	TGCGCCAGCAGCTTCCCAGGGGGCGAGGGAACCTACGAGCAGTACTTC	CASSFPGGEGTYEQYF
few	.	TRBV5-4	14	TRBJ2-7	TGTGCCAGCAGTATCGACTTTTCCCGCTACGAGCAGTACTTC	CASSIDFSRYEQYF
.	TRBD2	TRBV5-1	17	TRBJ2-1	TGCGCCAGCAGCTTGGCCGGAAGCGGGAGTTTCTACAATGAGCAGTTCTTC	CASSLAGSGSFYNEQFF
.	TRBD2	TRBV5-1	16	TRBJ2-1	TGCGCCAGCAGCTCCACTAGCGGGGGGGTTTACAATGAGCAGTTCTTC	CASSSTSGGVYNEQFF
.	TRBD1	TRBV6-4	18	TRBJ2-5	TGTGCCAGCAGTGACTCCCCAGGGACAGGGGGAGAGGGAGAGACCCAGTACTTC	CASSDSPGTGGEGETQYF
.	TRBD1	TRBV6-6	16	TRBJ2-2	TGTGCCAGCAGTCCGACCGGGACAGGGGTGACCGGGGAGCTGTTTTTT	CASSPTGTGVTGELFF
few	.	TRBV30	14	TRBJ2-3	TGTGCCTGGGCATCACAAGGAGTCACAGATACGCAGTATTTT	CAWASQGVTDTQYF
.	TRBD2	TRBV4-1	18	TRBJ2-1	TGCGCCAGCAGCCAAGCATTCCTAGCGGGGGGCTCCCGCAATGAGCAGTTCTTC	CASSQAFLAGGSRNEQFF
.	.	TRBV2	13	TRBJ2-5	TGTGCCAGCAGTGGAGAGAGCCGAGAGACCCAGTACTTC	CASSGESRETQYF
.	.	TRBV21-1	15	TRBJ1-2	TGTGCCAGCACCGGGAGTGGGAGGGTAGGCTATGGCTACACCTTC	CASTGSGRVGYGYTF
.	TRBD2	TRBV6-1	15	TRBJ2-1	TGTGCCAGCATAACTTTCCTAGCGGCTAACAATGAGCAGTTCTTC	CASITFLAANNEQFF
.	.	TRBV12-5	13	TRBJ1-5	TGTGCTAGTGGTTCGGACACCAATCAGCCCCAGCATTTT	CASGSDTNQPQHF
.	.	TRBV5-1	14	TRBJ1-1	TGCGCCAGCCGCCAGGTGGGGGGATCGACTGAAGCTTTCTTT	CASRQVGGSTEAFF
.	TRBD2	TRBV5-4	14	TRBJ2-2	TGTGCCAGCAGCGGGACTAGCCGGGCCGGGGAGCTGTTTTTT	CASSGTSRAGELFF
.	TRBD1	TRBV4-2	18	TRBJ2-1	TGTGCCAGCAGCCAAGGCGAGGTGGGACAGGGGTCCGACAATGGGCAGTTCTTC	CASSQGEVGQGSDNGQFF
.	.	TRBV28	17	TRBJ2-3	TGTGCCAGCAGTTTTGAGAACGGCGGGGCTAGCACAGATACGCAGTATTTT	CASSFENGGASTDTQYF